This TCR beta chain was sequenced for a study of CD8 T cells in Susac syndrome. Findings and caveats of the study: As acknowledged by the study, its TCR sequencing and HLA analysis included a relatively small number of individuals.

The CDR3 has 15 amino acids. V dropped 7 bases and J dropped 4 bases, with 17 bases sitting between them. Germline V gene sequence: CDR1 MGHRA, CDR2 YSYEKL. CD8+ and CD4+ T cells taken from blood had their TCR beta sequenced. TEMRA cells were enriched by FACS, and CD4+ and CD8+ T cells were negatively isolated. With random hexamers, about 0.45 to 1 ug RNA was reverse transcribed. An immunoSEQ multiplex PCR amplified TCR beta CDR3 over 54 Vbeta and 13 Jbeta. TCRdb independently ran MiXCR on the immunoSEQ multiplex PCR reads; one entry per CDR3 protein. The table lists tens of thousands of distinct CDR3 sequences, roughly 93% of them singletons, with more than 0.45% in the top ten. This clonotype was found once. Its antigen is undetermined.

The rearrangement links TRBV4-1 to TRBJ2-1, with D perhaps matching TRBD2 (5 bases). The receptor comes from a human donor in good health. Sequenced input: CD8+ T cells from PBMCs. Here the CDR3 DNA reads TGCGCCAGCACCTCAGACCGGGGTTATTACAATGAGCAGTTCTTC. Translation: CASTSDRGYYNEQFF.